This T cell receptor beta chain was captured by sequencing in a study of beta chain features in type 1 diabetes. Trimming removed 1 base from V and 5 bases from J, with 12 bases in between. The CDR3 contains 16 residues. Per germline, CDR1 SGHVS and CDR2 FQNEAQ. Notes on the study in general: In comparison with healthy donors, patients had naive, central memory and Treg TCRB repertoires that appeared more similar. TCRB CDR3s were moderately but significantly shorter in Type 1 diabetes patients in all four CD4+ subsets.

Every isolated RNA sample was fully reverse transcribed, so sequencing captured expressed TCRB transcripts. Measured with immunoSEQ multiplex PCR; TCRdb has only the in-frame clones, and not every one. The data hold hundreds of thousands of clones, with 10% to 15% observed a single time. On this clone: Antigen unknown.

CD45RO/CCR7/CD25/CD127/CD95/CD27 separated CD4+ naive, central memory, regulatory and stem cell-like memory cells by sorting. Purity exceeded 98% in all sorted populations. The chain joins TRBV7-8 to TRBJ1-6, with D tentatively TRBD1 (5 bases). Sequencing input: naive CD4+ T cells from blood. The receptor's source is a man aged 18 to 29 with type 1 diabetes. The DNA for the CDR3 is TGTGCCAGCAGCTTAGTGTCGGTGGGGGATAATTCACCCCTCCACTTT. Protein product: CASSLVSVGDNSPLHF.